The 10 T cell receptor beta chains listed next were all sequenced from one sample in a study of blood T cell repertoires in COVID-19. Repertoires were generated with immunoSEQ multiplex PCR, while TCRdb's copy carries only in-frame clones and drops some. Altogether about 260,000 clones are present, about 88% being singletons, with the ten largest covering about 2%. Sequenced material: peripheral blood. Receptor source: a man under 40 with active or convalescent COVID-19.

The chain joins TRBV6-5 to TRBJ2-2; 8 nucleotides line up with TRBD1. The germline V gene has CDR1 MNHEY and CDR2 SVGAGI. V lost 8 bases to trimming and J lost 1 base; unmatched junction nucleotides: 3. CDR3 length equals 14 residues. In nucleotides, the CDR3 is TGTGCCAGCGGGGGACAGGAGAACACCGGGGAGCTGTTTTTT. Encoded protein: CASGGQENTGELFF.

The chain links TRBV28 to TRBJ1-5; 7 bases match TRBD1. The germline V gene has CDR1 MDHEN and CDR2 SYDVKM. Trimming at V came to 3 bases and at J to 6 bases, leaving 2 bases not matched to a gene. CDR3 size: 13 residues. The CDR3 loop is CASSFRGTQPQHF. The CDR3 nucleotides are TGTGCCAGCAGTTTCAGGGGGACTCAGCCCCAGCATTTT.

The V gene is TRBV4-1, the J gene TRBJ1-2; TRBD1 is a possible D gene (6 bases). V lost 0 bases and J lost 5, with 22 bases in between. CDR3 length: 18 amino acids. Germline-derived CDR1 and CDR2 are MGHRA and YSYEKL. CDR3 residues: CASSQDVPGPGVIYGYTF. The CDR3 bases are TGCGCCAGCAGCCAAGACGTACCTGGTCCAGGGGTAATATATGGCTACACCTTC.

This chain joins TRBV7-2 and TRBJ1-6, with D hard to call. V was shortened by 4 bases and J by 14 bases, with 15 bases between the two germline ends. Germline V gives CDR1 SGHTA, CDR2 FQGNSA. The CDR3 runs to 13 residues. The CDR3 spells CASSSHAAQALHF. The CDR3, as DNA: TGTGCCAGCAGCTCCCATGCCGCTCAGGCCCTCCACTTT.

Written as DNA, the CDR3 is TGTGCCAGTAGTATAGCCCAGGGGACCTACGAGCAGTACTTC. Residues: CASSIAQGTYEQYF. V gene TRBV19 combines with J gene TRBJ2-7; D might be TRBD1 (6 bases). The V end lost 1 base, the J end lost 2 bases, and 9 bases lay between the germline ends. From germline, CDR1 is LNHDA and CDR2 SQIVND (reference sequence). The CDR3 length is 14 residues.

The gene calls are TRBV19 and TRBJ2-7; TRBD2 matches 9 bases. This CDR3 contains 15 residues. Germline V gene lookup returns CDR1 LNHDA and CDR2 SQIVND (reference sequence). V shed 0 bases and J 6 bases; nucleotides not matched to a gene: 6. The CDR3 region has the DNA TGTGCCAGTAGTATAGATGCTAGGACTAGCGTCGAGCAGTACTTC. Translation gives CASSIDARTSVEQYF.

This clone was counted a few times. The chain couples TRBV7-6 to TRBJ1-3; maybe TRBD1 (5 bases). The germline V and J ends were trimmed by 5 bases and 2 bases, with 25 bases remaining between them. The CDR3 totals 19 residues. CDR1 and CDR2 from the germline V gene are SGHVS and FNYEAQ. The CDR3 region has the DNA TGTGCCAGCAGCCAGACCCCAAGTACAGGCCTAAACCCTGGAAACACCATATATTTT. Residues: CASSQTPSTGLNPGNTIYF.

The chain combines TRBV4-3 with TRBJ2-1; TRBD1 agrees at 8 bases. The germline CDR1 and CDR2 sequences are LGHNA and YSLEER. This CDR3 has 17 amino acids. The ends lost 0 bases at V and 0 bases at J; junction bases unmatched: 4. As DNA, the CDR3 is TGCGCCAGCAGCCAAGATAGTACAGGGGGCTCCTACAATGAGCAGTTCTTC. It translates to CASSQDSTGGSYNEQFF.

The rearrangement joins TRBV27 to TRBJ1-2; a possible D gene is TRBD1 (5 bases). V was trimmed by 4 bases and J by 3 bases, leaving 9 bases between them. This CDR3 is 13 amino acids long. Germline V gives CDR1 MNHEY, CDR2 SMNVEV (reference sequence). Here the CDR3 DNA reads TGTGCCAGCAGTTCCGGGGGGGACTATGGCTACACCTTC. Protein: CASSSGGDYGYTF.

The chain is built from TRBV10-3 and TRBJ1-2; D is perhaps TRBD1 (5 bases). The CDR3 runs to 13 residues. Trimming removed 5 bases from V and 6 bases from J, with 13 bases in between. Germline V lookup: CDR1 ENHRY, CDR2 SYGVKD. The CDR3 loop is CAISTGDFNGYTF. The DNA of the CDR3 is TGTGCCATCAGTACTGGGGACTTTAATGGCTACACCTTC.